The sequence of this T cell receptor beta chain was determined in a study of T cell responses to AZD1222 COVID-19 vaccine. Across the study: Timing groups of about 4 and about 12 weeks for second doses were pooled.

Germline assignment: CDR1 MDHEN and CDR2 SYDVKM. This CDR3 comprises 15 residues. V was cut by 6 bases and J by 6 bases, with 18 bases left in between. Study-level results: At 160-218 and 743-854, vaccine-associated CD4 TCRs were dominant, and they spanned spike. Females made up more of the donors, who were largely white British, and clonal diversity may have come out too low. Only a handful of AZD1222 recipients, several in all, had baseline seropositivity.

Data came from immunoSEQ multiplex PCR; TCRdb stores just in-frame clones and leaves some out. The table lists about 130,000 clones, 75% to 90% of them singletons. Concerning this clone itself: Antigen unknown.

Sample: peripheral blood, taken on day 0 of AZD1222 vaccination. This sequence joins TRBV28 and TRBJ1-5, with a tentative D call TRBD1 (6 bases). The sequence derives from an adult in good health. The CDR3 sequence: CASSLGGVQGQPQHF. As DNA, the CDR3 is TGTGCCAGCAGCCTGGGGGGAGTACAGGGTCAGCCCCAGCATTTT.